Below, 27 T cell receptor beta chains from the same sample are listed, as sequenced in a study of cytomegalovirus exposure and HLA in healthy donors. The PCR contained 60 Vbeta and 13 Jbeta primers. The assay was immunoSEQ multiplex PCR, and TCRdb's table has in-frame clones only and misses some. In the table there are some 140,000 clones, approximately 80% of which are singletons. Material for sequencing was PBMCs. These receptor sequences come from a man between 25 and 39 years old in good health and CMV-seropositive.

J is TRBJ1-1 and V is TRBV7-2; D is uncertain. CDR1 and CDR2 (germline): SGHTA, FQGNSA. The V end was cut by 3 bases, the J end by 1 base, with 6 bases between. This CDR3 region has 13 residues. CDR3 region: CASSLSSNTEAFF. The CDR3 nucleotides read TGTGCCAGCAGCTTGTCTTCGAACACTGAAGCTTTCTTT.

The rearrangement uses TRBV2 and TRBJ2-1, with 8 positions matching TRBD2. Germline V gene lookup returns CDR1 SNHLY and CDR2 FYNNEI. This CDR3 region has 17 residues. Germline trimming cut 3 bases from V and 0 bases from J; bases unmatched to any gene: 7. The CDR3 DNA is TGTGCCAGCAGTGAGTCGGGAGGGGTGGTCTCCTACAATGAGCAGTTCTTC. It encodes CASSESGGVVSYNEQFF. The full variable domain, completed using reference TRBV2 and TRBJ2-1, is EPEVTQTPSHQVTQMGQEVILRCVPISNHLYFYWYRQILGQKVEFLVSFYNNEISEKSEIFDDQFSVERPDGSNFTLKIRSTKLEDSAMYFCASSESGGVVSYNEQFFGPGTRLTVL.

The chain employs TRBV6-4 and TRBJ2-1, with D possibly being TRBD2 (8 bases). CDR1 and CDR2 (germline): MRHNA, SNTAGT. The CDR3 has 14 amino acids. Trimming cost V 3 bases and J 7 bases, with 13 bases left between them. CDR3 sequence: CASSEQGTSNEQFF. In DNA, the CDR3 is TGTGCCAGCAGTGAACAGGGGACTAGTAATGAGCAGTTCTTC.

V is TRBV7-8 and J is TRBJ2-4; D is possibly TRBD2 (6 bases). Trimming shortened V by 1 base and J by 0 bases, and 10 bases separated the two germline ends. The CDR3 has 16 residues. The germline V gene encodes CDR1 SGHVS and CDR2 FQNEAQ. In nucleotides, the CDR3 is TGTGCCAGCAGCTTAGGGGGACTGCTAGCCAAAAACATTCAGTACTTC. Amino acid sequence: CASSLGGLLAKNIQYF. The whole variable domain, remainder taken from reference TRBV7-8 and TRBJ2-4, is GAGVSQSPRYKVAKRGQDVALRCDPISGHVSLFWYQQALGQGPEFLTYFQNEAQLDKSGLPSDRFFAERPEGSVSTLKIQRTQQEDSAVYLCASSLGGLLAKNIQYFGAGTRLSVL.

V gene TRBV29-1 combines with J gene TRBJ2-7; no reliable D call. Trimming took 3 bases from V and 0 from J, leaving 12 bases between them. This CDR3 region has 14 residues. Germline CDR1 and CDR2: SQVTM and ANQGSEA. The CDR3 spells CSVEGQVNSYEQYF. CDR3 sequence (DNA): TGCAGCGTTGAGGGCCAGGTGAACTCCTACGAGCAGTACTTC.

The chain employs TRBV9 and TRBJ2-7; TRBD1 is a possible D gene (7 bases). CDR1 SGDLS and CDR2 YYNGEE come from the germline V gene. The CDR3 totals 14 residues. V shed 4 bases and J shed 2 bases, with 13 bases lying between them. CDR3 amino acids: CASSQGQRAYEQYF. The CDR3 DNA sequence: TGTGCCAGCAGCCAGGGACAGCGGGCCTACGAGCAGTACTTC.

The genes are TRBV28 and TRBJ1-2; D gene unclear. The V gene's germline CDR1 is MDHEN and CDR2 SYDVKM. V was cut by 5 bases and J by 0 bases, with 7 bases left in between. The length of the CDR3 is 13 residues. Here the CDR3 reads CASSSPPNYGYTF. The CDR3, as DNA: TGTGCCAGCAGTAGCCCGCCTAACTATGGCTACACCTTC.

The chain uses TRBV30 and TRBJ2-1, with TRBD2 matching over 7 bases. The CDR3 is 15 residues long. CDR1 is GTSNPN and CDR2 is SVGIG in the germline V gene (reference sequence). V was clipped by 2 bases and J by 2 bases; unmatched bases: 6. As DNA, the CDR3 is TGTGCCTGGAGTTTTCGGGAGGACCCCTACAATGAGCAGTTCTTC. As protein: CAWSFREDPYNEQFF.

V and J are TRBV4-1 and TRBJ1-5; weak D call: TRBD1 (5 bases). Germline assignment: CDR1 MGHRA and CDR2 YSYEKL. V gave up 4 bases and J gave up 6 bases, with 13 bases separating them. This CDR3 is built from 14 residues. CDR3 in amino acids: CASSPPRAGQPQHF. CDR3 nucleotides: TGCGCCAGCAGCCCCCCCAGGGCTGGTCAGCCCCAGCATTTT.

The rearrangement joins TRBV4-2 to TRBJ2-1; 7 positions agree with TRBD2. This CDR3 is built from 16 residues. CDR1 and CDR2 (germline): LGHNA, YNFKEQ. V was clipped by 1 base and J by 2 bases; unmatched bases: 5. The CDR3 nucleotides are TGTGCCAGCAGCCAAGCCACTGCGGGGGCCTACAATGAGCAGTTCTTC. It yields the protein CASSQATAGAYNEQFF.

The chain links TRBV4-1 to TRBJ2-3; 10 nucleotides agree with TRBD2. J was trimmed by 3 bases and V by 3 bases; bases with no gene match: 9. This CDR3 has 17 residues. The germline CDR1 and CDR2 sequences are MGHRA and YSYEKL. CDR3 in amino acids: CASSHASGSLLTDTQYF. CDR3 in DNA: TGCGCCAGCAGCCACGCTAGCGGGAGTTTGTTGACAGATACGCAGTATTTT.

The chain joins TRBV5-6 to TRBJ2-1, with 10 positions matching TRBD1. V dropped 1 base and J dropped 0; count of bases not matched to a gene: 10. Germline V gene data show CDR1 as SGHDT and CDR2 as YYEEEE. CDR3 length: 19 residues. In nucleotides, the CDR3 is TGTGCCAGCAGCTTGATGGGACAGGGGACTAGAAGCTCCTACAATGAGCAGTTCTTC. Translating gives CASSLMGQGTRSSYNEQFF.

Notes on this clone: Given the absence of the conserved phenylalanine or tryptophan at the CDR3 end, a read error is likely. The J gene is TRBJ2-7, the V gene TRBV7-2; 9 bases fit TRBD1. J lost 2 bases, V lost 5 bases, and 7 bases had no gene match. This CDR3 has 15 amino acids. Germline values: CDR1 SGHTA, CDR2 FQGNSA. In nucleotides, the CDR3 is TGTGCCAGCAGCCACCGGACAGGGGATGCCTACGAGCAGTACCTC. Its translation: CASSHRTGDAYEQYL.

The chain recombines TRBV21-1 with TRBJ1-3; TRBD1 was called by the table and not checked on the DNA. TRBV21-1 is recorded as a pseudogene. CDR3 size: 15 residues. The DNA for the CDR3 is TGTGCCAGCAGCAAATTGGCCCAGTGTGGAAACACCATATATTTT. As protein: CASSKLAQCGNTIYF.

This clone was detected only once. This chain joins TRBV28 and TRBJ2-3, with a weak D call TRBD1 (6 bases). This CDR3 spans 13 amino acids. Germline lookup yields CDR1 MDHEN and CDR2 SYDVKM. The V end lost 5 bases, the J end lost 5 bases, and 11 bases lay between the germline ends. The CDR3 DNA is TGTGCCAGCAGTGTAACAGGGATAGATACGCAGTATTTT. Amino acid sequence: CASSVTGIDTQYF.

The chain couples TRBV5-1 to TRBJ2-1; D is uncertain. V shed 1 base and J shed 6 bases, with 14 bases lying between them. CDR1 and CDR2 (germline): SGHRS, YFSETQ. The CDR3 covers 15 residues. CDR3 loop: CASSLSGGLGNEQFF. The CDR3 DNA reads as TGCGCCAGCAGCTTGTCTGGCGGATTAGGCAATGAGCAGTTCTTC.

This chain joins TRBV28 and TRBJ2-1, with D perhaps matching TRBD2 (5 bases). CDR1 and CDR2 (germline): MDHEN, SYDVKM. CDR3 length: 15 amino acids. V lost 7 bases, J lost 1 base, and 14 bases lay in between. CDR3 in DNA: TGTGCCAGCACCCTCACAGCGGAATCCTACAATGAGCAGTTCTTC. Translation: CASTLTAESYNEQFF.

The chain couples TRBV7-2 to TRBJ1-2; 10 bases match TRBD1. The V and J ends lost 6 bases and 7 bases, in that order; junction bases with no gene match: 8. Germline V gene lookup returns CDR1 SGHTA and CDR2 FQGNSA. There are 14 residues in the CDR3. CDR3 DNA: TGTGCCAGCAGGCCGACAGGGGGCGTAAGTGGCTACACCTTC. Encoded protein: CASRPTGGVSGYTF.

This clone was recorded at least ten times. This sequence joins TRBV4-2 and TRBJ2-7; 10 positions agree with TRBD2. This CDR3 is 16 amino acids long. Looked up from germline, CDR1 is LGHNA and CDR2 is YNFKEQ. V was pared by 1 base and J by 2 bases, with 5 bases of the junction left unmatched. The CDR3 sequence is CASSQATSGKTYEQYF. CDR3 coding DNA: TGTGCCAGCAGCCAAGCTACTAGCGGGAAAACCTACGAGCAGTACTTC.

This chain uses TRBV7-9 with TRBJ2-7; 9 bases are a match to TRBD1. Losses at the gene ends were 5 bases for V and 5 bases for J; bases not matched to a gene: 7. CDR3 length: 14 residues. CDR1 is SEHNR, CDR2 FQNEAQ, per germline (reference sequence). CDR3 nucleotide sequence: TGTGCCAGCAGCCCACGGGACAGGGCCCACGAGCAGTACTTC. It translates to CASSPRDRAHEQYF. Using reference TRBV7-9 and TRBJ2-7 for the parts outside the CDR3, the full variable domain is DTGVSQNPRHKITKRGQNVTFRCDPISEHNRLYWYRQTLGQGPEFLTYFQNEAQLEKSRLLSDRFSAERPKGSFSTLEIQRTEQGDSAMYLCASSPRDRAHEQYFGPGTRLTVT.

This clone came up a few times. The chain carries TRBV4-2 and TRBJ1-5; D unresolved. The V end lost 0 bases, the J end lost 0 bases, and 12 bases lay between the germline ends. This CDR3 is 17 amino acids long. Looked up from germline, CDR1 is LGHNA and CDR2 is YNFKEQ. The CDR3 protein is CASSQDAQSYSNQPQHF. The CDR3 DNA is TGTGCCAGCAGCCAAGATGCACAGTCCTATAGCAATCAGCCCCAGCATTTT.

The rearrangement joins TRBV27 to TRBJ2-7; D ambiguous. The CDR3 has 14 amino acids. V lost 2 bases to trimming and J lost 3 bases, with 11 bases between them. Germline CDR1 reads MNHEY; CDR2 reads SMNVEV (reference sequence). This CDR3 is CASSLRATVYEQYF. For the CDR3, the DNA is TGTGCCAGCAGTTTACGCGCAACAGTCTACGAGCAGTACTTC.

The chain carries TRBV6-5 and TRBJ2-6; TRBD2 might be the D (5 bases). The germline V and J ends were trimmed by 6 bases and 2 bases, with 11 bases remaining between them. Germline CDR1 reads MNHEY; CDR2 reads SVGAGI. The CDR3 spans 15 residues. DNA of the CDR3: TGTGCCAGCAGACTCCAGAGGGCTGGGGCCAACGTCCTGACTTTC. It is translated as CASRLQRAGANVLTF.

As for this clone: The same CDR3 arises from other DNA sequences in this sample as well. The J gene is TRBJ1-3, the V gene TRBV28; D unresolved. The V end was cut by 3 bases, the J end by 0 bases, with 6 bases between. There are 14 residues in the CDR3. CDR1 is MDHEN and CDR2 is SYDVKM in the germline V gene. CDR3 coding DNA: TGTGCCAGCAGTTTTCCGAGCTCTGGAAACACCATATATTTT. Residues: CASSFPSSGNTIYF.

The chain carries TRBV6-5 and TRBJ1-1, with TRBD1 matching over 9 bases. Germline-derived CDR1 and CDR2 are MNHEY and SVGAGI. Trimming took 5 bases from V and 4 from J; bases not matched to a gene: 2. The CDR3 has 13 amino acids. This CDR3 is CASSQDRGTEAFF. As DNA, the CDR3 is TGTGCCAGCAGTCAGGACAGGGGCACTGAAGCTTTCTTT.

The chain couples TRBV13 to TRBJ2-7; D call uncertain. The CDR3 sequence is 12 residues long. The V end was cut by 4 bases, the J end by 0 bases, with 4 bases between. Germline loops: CDR1 PRHDT, CDR2 FYEKMQ (reference sequence). The CDR3 DNA is TGTGCCAGCAGCTCCCTCTCCTACGAGCAGTACTTC. Translating gives CASSSLSYEQYF.

The chain has TRBV15 and TRBJ1-1; D remains ambiguous. The V end lost 2 bases, the J end lost 1 base, and 11 bases lay between the germline ends. The CDR3 totals 15 residues. CDR1 LNHNV and CDR2 YYDKDF come from the germline V gene (reference sequence). Here the CDR3 DNA reads TGTGCCACCAGCAGAATACTTACAGAGAACACTGAAGCTTTCTTT. Translating gives CATSRILTENTEAFF.